The rows below give T cell receptor beta chains drawn from one sample of a study of radiation and T cells in renal cell carcinoma. TCRdb keeps only in-frame clones here, not all; method: immunoSEQ multiplex PCR. The table includes about 12,000 clones, less than 70% detected once. The starting material was tumor tissue, obtained from a patient whose treatment was nephrectomy without radiotherapy. These receptors all stem from an elderly woman with renal cell carcinoma. Each CDR3 is given without its conserved first and last residue. The order of the fields is clone size, V gene, CDR3 length, CDR3 protein. Expanded clones get a size class; other rows say once, few or many, or leave the size out.

abundance: .
v_gene: TRBV19
len: 10
CDR3aa: ASSPQGDVLT

abundance: few
v_gene: TRBV4-2
len: 15
CDR3aa: ASSQDGRVPHQETQY

abundance: few
v_gene: TRBV6-1
len: 13
CDR3aa: ASRAYSGGGYGYT

abundance: .
v_gene: TRBV5-5
len: 11
CDR3aa: ASSWNGNTEAF

abundance: .
v_gene: TRBV4-3
len: 15
CDR3aa: ASSQDQVRGGGDEQF

abundance: .
v_gene: TRBV10-1
len: 11
CDR3aa: ASSQDLNTEAF

abundance: few
v_gene: TRBV5-1
len: 13
CDR3aa: ASSLGTGEDNEQF

abundance: .
v_gene: TRBV29-1
len: 11
CDR3aa: SVEWQGLGIQY

abundance: few
v_gene: TRBV7-9
len: 11
CDR3aa: ASSYQNWRELF

abundance: .
v_gene: TRBV5-8
len: 12
CDR3aa: ASSRTGVKDTQY

abundance: .
v_gene: TRBV7-9
len: 12
CDR3aa: ASSLLTGGETQY

abundance: once
v_gene: TRBV2
len: 13
CDR3aa: ASNIGPSGGNEQF

abundance: .
v_gene: TRBV7-2
len: 11
CDR3aa: ASSRAGVETQY

abundance: .
v_gene: TRBV5-1
len: 14
CDR3aa: ASSLMGDTNTGELF

abundance: .
v_gene: TRBV7-8
len: 13
CDR3aa: ASSLEETGFAGYT